The 5 T cell receptor beta chains presented below share a single source sample, sequenced in a study of tumour-infiltrating T cells in Burkitt lymphoma (dated by TCRdb to 2020 to 2022). Libraries were built with the immunoSEQ multiplex PCR assay. TCRdb took this table from immuneACCESS and kept in-frame rearrangements with V and J called. Such tables lack part of the clones; where checked against another copy, unresolved V genes explain under half of the gap, and the rest is unexplained. This sample lists more than 700 clones; 20% were detected once. Jointly, the top ten make up approximately 7.3% of the sample. The specimen was tumor tissue. These receptors were obtained from a human donor with Burkitt lymphoma.

As DNA, the CDR3 is TGTGCCAGCAGTTACTCCCAAGACTACGAGCAGTACTTC. Translation: CASSYSQDYEQYF. The chain combines TRBV6-6 with TRBJ2-7, with D unresolved. Germline CDR1 is MNHNY and CDR2 is SVGAGI (reference sequence). V was shortened by 0 bases and J by 3 bases, with 6 bases between the two germline ends. The CDR3 totals 13 residues.

Regarding this clone: This may stem from a read error, because a much larger clone lies one nucleotide away. Different DNA sequences within this sample yield the same CDR3. The chain joins TRBV30 to TRBJ1-2; D call uncertain. The CDR3 is made up of 15 amino acids. Germline-derived CDR1 and CDR2 are GTSNPN and SVGIG (reference sequence). This CDR3 is CAWSLEGGSSYGYTF. The CDR3 coding sequence is TGTGCCTGGTCCCTTGAGGGAGGATCTTCCTATGGCTATACCTTC.

On this clone itself: Different DNA sequences within this sample yield the same CDR3. The rearrangement links TRBV27 to TRBJ2-2, with D possibly being TRBD2 (6 bases). In germline, CDR1 is MNHEY, CDR2 SMNVEV (reference sequence). Between the trimmed V and J ends, which lost 4 bases and 1 base, there was a span of 13 bases. CDR3 length: 16 amino acids. The CDR3 nucleotides read TGTGCCAGCAGTTCGACTCAGGGAGGGAACACCGGGGAGCTGTTTTTT. It specifies CASSSTQGGNTGELFF.

As regards this clone: The junction departs from germline at one end; a sequencing error may be responsible. V usage is TRBV5-8 and J usage is TRBJ2-7, with no clear D. Germline V CDR1 and CDR2: SGHTS, YDEGEE. The CDR3 length is 14 residues. CDR3 sequence: CASSITTGSDEQYF. In DNA, the CDR3 is TGTGCCAGCAGTATAACGACGGGCTCCGACGAGCAGTACTTC.

This clone was picked up a small number of times. The gene calls are TRBV13 and TRBJ2-7; D ambiguous. The ends were cut back, 0 bases at V and 2 bases at J, with 11 bases in the middle. Per germline, CDR1 PRHDT and CDR2 FYEKMQ (reference sequence). CDR3 length: 15 amino acids. CDR3 nucleotide sequence: TGTGCCAGCAGCTTAGGCGTGGGCCCGGCCTACGAGCAGTACTTC. It specifies CASSLGVGPAYEQYF.